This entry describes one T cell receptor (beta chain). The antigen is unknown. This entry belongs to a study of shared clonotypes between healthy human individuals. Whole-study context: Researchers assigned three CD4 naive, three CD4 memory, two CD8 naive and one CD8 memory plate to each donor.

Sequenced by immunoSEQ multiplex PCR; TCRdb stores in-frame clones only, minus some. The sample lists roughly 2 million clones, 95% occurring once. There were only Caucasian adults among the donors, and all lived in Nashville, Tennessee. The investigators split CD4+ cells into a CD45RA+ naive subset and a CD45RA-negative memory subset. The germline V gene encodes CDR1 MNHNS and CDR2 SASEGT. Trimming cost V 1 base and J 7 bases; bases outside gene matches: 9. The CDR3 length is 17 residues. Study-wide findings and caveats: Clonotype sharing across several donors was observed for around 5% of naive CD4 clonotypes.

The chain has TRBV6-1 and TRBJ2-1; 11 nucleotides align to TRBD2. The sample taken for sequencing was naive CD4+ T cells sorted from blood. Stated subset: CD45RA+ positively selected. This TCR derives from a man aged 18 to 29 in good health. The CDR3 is CASSEELTSGKSNEQFF. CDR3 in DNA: TGTGCCAGCAGTGAAGAGTTGACTAGCGGGAAATCAAATGAGCAGTTCTTC.